This T cell receptor (beta chain) was found in a study of T cells in Graves' hyperthyroidism and ophthalmopathy. The CDR3 is 15 residues long. V lost 5 bases and J lost 0, with 10 bases in between. This clonotype was counted many times. Authors of the study amplified TCR beta CDR3 regions from RNA transcripts. First-round RT-PCR targeting the TCR CDR3 was performed with the HTBI primer set. One entry per CDR3 protein results from TCRdb running MiXCR on the multiplex PCR reads. Of about 360,000 distinct CDR3 sequences in the sample, about 13% are singletons; the top ten hold around 20%. The sequencing sample was made of blood. The J gene is TRBJ2-2, the V gene TRBV12-3 or TRBV12-4; no firm D call. This sequence was found in a man younger than 45 with Graves' hyperthyroidism that later progressed to Graves' ophthalmopathy. The CDR3 is CASSRLLANTGELFF. CDR3 DNA sequence: TGTGCCAGCAGTCGACTGCTCGCGAACACCGGGGAGCTGTTTTTT.